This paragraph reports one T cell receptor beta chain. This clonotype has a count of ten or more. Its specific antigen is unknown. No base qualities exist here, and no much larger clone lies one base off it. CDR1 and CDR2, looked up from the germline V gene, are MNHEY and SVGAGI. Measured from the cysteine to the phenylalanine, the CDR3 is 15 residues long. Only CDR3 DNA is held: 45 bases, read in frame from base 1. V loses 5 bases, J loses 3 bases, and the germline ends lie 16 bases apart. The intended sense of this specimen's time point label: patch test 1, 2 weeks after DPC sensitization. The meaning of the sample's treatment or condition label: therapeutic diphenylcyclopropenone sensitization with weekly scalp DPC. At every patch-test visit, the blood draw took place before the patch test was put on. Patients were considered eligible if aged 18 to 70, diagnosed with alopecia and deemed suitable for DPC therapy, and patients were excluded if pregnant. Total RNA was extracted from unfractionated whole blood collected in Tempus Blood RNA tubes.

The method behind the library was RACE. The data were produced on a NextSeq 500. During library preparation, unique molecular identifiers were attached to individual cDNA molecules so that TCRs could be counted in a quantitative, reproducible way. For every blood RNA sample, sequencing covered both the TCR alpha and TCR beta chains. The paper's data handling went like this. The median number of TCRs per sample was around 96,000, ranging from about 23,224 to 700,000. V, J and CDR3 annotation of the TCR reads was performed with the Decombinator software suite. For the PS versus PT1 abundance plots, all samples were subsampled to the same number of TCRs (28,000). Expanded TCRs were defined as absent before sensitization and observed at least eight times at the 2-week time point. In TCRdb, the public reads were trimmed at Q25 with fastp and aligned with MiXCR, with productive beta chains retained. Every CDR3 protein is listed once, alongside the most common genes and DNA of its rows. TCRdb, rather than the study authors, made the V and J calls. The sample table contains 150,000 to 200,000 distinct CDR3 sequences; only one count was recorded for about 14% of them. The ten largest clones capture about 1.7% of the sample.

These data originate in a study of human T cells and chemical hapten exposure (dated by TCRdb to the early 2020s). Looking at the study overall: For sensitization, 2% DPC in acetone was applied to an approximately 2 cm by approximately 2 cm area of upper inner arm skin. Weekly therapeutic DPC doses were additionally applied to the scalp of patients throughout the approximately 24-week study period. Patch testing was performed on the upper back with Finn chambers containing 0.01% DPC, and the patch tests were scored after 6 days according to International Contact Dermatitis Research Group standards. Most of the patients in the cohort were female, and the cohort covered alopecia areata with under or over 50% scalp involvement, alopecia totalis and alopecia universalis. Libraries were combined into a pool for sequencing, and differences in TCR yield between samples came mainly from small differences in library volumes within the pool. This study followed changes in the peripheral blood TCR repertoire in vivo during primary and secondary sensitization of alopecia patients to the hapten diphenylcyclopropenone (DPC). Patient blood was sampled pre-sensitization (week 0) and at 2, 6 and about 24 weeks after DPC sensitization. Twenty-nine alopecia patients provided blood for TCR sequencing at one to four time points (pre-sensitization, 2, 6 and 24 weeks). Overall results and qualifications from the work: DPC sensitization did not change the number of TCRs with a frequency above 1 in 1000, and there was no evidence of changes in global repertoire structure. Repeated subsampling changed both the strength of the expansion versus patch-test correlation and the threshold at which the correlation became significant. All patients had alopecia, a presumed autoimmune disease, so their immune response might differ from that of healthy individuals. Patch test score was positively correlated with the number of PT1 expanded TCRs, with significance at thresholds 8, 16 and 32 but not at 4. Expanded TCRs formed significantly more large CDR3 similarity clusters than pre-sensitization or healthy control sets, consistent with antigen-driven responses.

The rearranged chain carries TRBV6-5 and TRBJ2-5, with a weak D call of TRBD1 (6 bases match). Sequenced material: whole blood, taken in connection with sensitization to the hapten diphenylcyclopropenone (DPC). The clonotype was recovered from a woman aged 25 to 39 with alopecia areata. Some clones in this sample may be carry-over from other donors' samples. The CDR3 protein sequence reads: CASSPRGTLKETQYF. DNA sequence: TGTGCCAGCAGTCCACGTGGGACACTGAAAGAGACCCAGTACTTC.